The entry below describes one T cell receptor beta chain. Trimming removed 8 bases from V and 4 bases from J; junction bases left unmatched: 4. This CDR3 is built from 13 residues. Germline CDR1 reads LNHDA; CDR2 reads SQIVND (reference sequence). These data are taken from a study of OX40 agonist ivuxolimab in advanced cancers. Using immunoSEQ multiplex PCR, the repertoire was profiled, and TCRdb retains in-frame clones only, with some absent. This table has about 70,000 clones, 89% appearing once. The chain is built from TRBV19 and TRBJ1-5, with TRBD1 identical over 8 bases. The sample consisted of CD4+ or CD8+ T cells sorted from blood, taken in a trial of the OX40 agonist ivuxolimab. The sequence came from an adult with an advanced solid tumor such as melanoma, head and neck, liver or kidney cancer. The CDR3 loop reads CASSDRGNQPQHF. The CDR3, as DNA: TGTGCCAGTTCTGACAGGGGTAATCAGCCCCAGCATTTT.